This T cell receptor beta chain was documented in a study of blood T cell repertoires in COVID-19. Measured with immunoSEQ multiplex PCR; TCRdb has only the in-frame clones, and not every one. The sample records about 88,000 clones, around 90% being singletons. The germline V gene has CDR1 MNHEY and CDR2 SMNVEV (reference sequence). The CDR3 contains 14 residues. Unmatched junction bases numbered 6, after V lost 6 bases and J lost 6 bases. The TCR was taken from a human donor with active COVID-19. The donor label of this sample is uncertain. The chain joins TRBV27 to TRBJ1-5; 9 bases are a match to TRBD1. Sequenced input: peripheral blood. CDR3 sequence (DNA): TGTGCCAGCAGAGATACAGGGGGCGGTCAGCCCCAGCATTTT. It codes for CASRDTGGGQPQHF.